Listed here is a single T cell receptor (beta chain). The antigen remains unidentified. The data belong to a study of OX40 agonist ivuxolimab in advanced cancers. Whole-study context: Patients received ivuxolimab, an agonistic anti-OX40 (CD134) antibody. The study's findings and limits: Compared with CD4+, CD8+ T cells on average had more expanded clones.

CDR1 KGHSH and CDR2 LQKENI come from the germline V gene. V was clipped by 2 bases and J by 3 bases, with 13 bases between them. This CDR3 has 15 amino acids. The protocol was immunoSEQ multiplex PCR, while the TCRdb copy is restricted to in-frame clones and leaves out a portion. This table holds tens of thousands of clones, roughly 84% found once. The chain employs TRBV18 and TRBJ1-2; D is unresolved. This specimen consisted of CD4+ or CD8+ T cells sorted from blood, obtained in a trial of the OX40 agonist ivuxolimab. The TCR comes from an adult with an advanced solid tumor such as melanoma, head and neck, liver or kidney cancer. In DNA, the CDR3 is TGTGCCAGCTCACCAGGGAAGCCACGGGACTATGGCTACACCTTC. This encodes CASSPGKPRDYGYTF.